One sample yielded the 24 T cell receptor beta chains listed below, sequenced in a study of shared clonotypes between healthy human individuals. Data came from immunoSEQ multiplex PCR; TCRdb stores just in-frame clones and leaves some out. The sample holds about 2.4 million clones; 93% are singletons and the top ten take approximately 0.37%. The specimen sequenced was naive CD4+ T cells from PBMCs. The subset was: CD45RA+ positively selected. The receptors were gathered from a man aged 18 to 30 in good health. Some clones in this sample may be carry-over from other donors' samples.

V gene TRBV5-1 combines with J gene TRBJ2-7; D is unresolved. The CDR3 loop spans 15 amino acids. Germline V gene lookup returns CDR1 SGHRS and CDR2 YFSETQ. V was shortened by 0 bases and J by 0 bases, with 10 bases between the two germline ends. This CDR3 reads CASSLGAGRSYEQYF. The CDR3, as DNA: TGCGCCAGCAGCTTGGGAGCTGGCCGCTCCTACGAGCAGTACTTC.

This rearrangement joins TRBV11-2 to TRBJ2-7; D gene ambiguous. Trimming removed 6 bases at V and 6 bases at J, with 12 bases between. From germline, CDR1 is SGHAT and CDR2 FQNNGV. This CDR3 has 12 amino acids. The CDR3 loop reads CASRAGGLEQYF. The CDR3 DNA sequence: TGTGCCAGCAGGGCCGGTGGTCTCGAGCAGTACTTC.

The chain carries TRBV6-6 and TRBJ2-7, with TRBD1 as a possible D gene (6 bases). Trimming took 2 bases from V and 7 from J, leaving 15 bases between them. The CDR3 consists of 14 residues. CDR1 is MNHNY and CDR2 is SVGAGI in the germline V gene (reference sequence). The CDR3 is CASSYQTGTGEQYF. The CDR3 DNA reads TGTGCCAGCAGTTACCAAACAGGGACGGGGGAGCAGTACTTC.

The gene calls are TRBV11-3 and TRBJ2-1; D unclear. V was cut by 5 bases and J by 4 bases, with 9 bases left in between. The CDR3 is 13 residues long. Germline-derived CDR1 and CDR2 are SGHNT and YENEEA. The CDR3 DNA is TGTGCCAGCAGCGCAGGAAATTACAATGAGCAGTTCTTC. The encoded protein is CASSAGNYNEQFF.

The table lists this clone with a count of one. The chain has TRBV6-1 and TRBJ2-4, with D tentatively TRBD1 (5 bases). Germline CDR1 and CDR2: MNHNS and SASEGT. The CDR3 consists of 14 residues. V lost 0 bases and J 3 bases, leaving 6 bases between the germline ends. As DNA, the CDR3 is TGTGCCAGCAGTGAAGCGACAGACAAAAACATTCAGTACTTC. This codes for CASSEATDKNIQYF.

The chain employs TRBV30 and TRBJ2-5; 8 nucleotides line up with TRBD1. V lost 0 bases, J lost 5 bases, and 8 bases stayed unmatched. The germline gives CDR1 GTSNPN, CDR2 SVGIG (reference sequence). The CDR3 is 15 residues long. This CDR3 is CAWSVSAGGAETQYF. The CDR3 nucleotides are TGTGCCTGGAGTGTATCGGCAGGGGGCGCGGAGACCCAGTACTTC.

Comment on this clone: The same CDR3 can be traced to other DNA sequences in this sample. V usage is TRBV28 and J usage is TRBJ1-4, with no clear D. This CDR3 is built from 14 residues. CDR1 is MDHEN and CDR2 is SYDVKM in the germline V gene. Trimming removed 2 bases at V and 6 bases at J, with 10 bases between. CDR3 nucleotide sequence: TGTGCCAGCAGTTTAGGAGGTAGGGATGAAAAACTGTTTTTT. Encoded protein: CASSLGGRDEKLFF.

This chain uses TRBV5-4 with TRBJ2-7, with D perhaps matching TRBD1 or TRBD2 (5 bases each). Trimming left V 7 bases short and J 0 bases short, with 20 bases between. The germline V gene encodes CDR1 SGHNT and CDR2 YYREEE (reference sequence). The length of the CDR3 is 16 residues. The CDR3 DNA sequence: TGTGCCAGCCGTCCAGGGAGTAGGGGAAGCTCCTACGAGCAGTACTTC. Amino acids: CASRPGSRGSSYEQYF.

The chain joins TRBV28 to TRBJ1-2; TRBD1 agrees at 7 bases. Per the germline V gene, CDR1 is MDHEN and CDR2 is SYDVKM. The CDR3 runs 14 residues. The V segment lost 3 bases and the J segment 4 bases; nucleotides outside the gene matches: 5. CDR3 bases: TGTGCCAGCAGTTTCCCGACAGGGACCTATGGCTACACCTTC. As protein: CASSFPTGTYGYTF.

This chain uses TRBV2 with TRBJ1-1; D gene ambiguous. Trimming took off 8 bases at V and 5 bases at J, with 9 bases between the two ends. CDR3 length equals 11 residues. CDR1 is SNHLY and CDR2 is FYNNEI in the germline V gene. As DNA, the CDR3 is TGTGCCAGCGCCGGGCTTACTGAAGCTTTCTTT. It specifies CASAGLTEAFF.

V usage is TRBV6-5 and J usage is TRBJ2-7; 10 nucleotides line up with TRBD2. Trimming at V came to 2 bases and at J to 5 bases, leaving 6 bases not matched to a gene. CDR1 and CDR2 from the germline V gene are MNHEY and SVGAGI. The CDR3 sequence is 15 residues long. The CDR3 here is CASSYLAGVANEQYF. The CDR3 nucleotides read TGTGCCAGCAGTTACCTAGCGGGAGTGGCCAACGAGCAGTACTTC.

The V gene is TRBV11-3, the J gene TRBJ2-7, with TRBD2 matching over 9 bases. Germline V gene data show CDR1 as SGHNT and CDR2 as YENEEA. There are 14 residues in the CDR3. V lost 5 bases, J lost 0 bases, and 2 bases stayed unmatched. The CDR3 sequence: CASSAGGSSYEQYF. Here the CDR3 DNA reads TGTGCCAGCAGCGCGGGAGGGAGCTCCTACGAGCAGTACTTC.

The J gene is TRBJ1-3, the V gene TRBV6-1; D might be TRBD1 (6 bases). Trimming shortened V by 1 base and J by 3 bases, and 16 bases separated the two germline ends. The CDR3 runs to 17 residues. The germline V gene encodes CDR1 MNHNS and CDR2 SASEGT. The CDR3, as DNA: TGTGCCAGCAGTGAAGTAACGGCAGGGGTTTTTGGAAACACCATATATTTT. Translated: CASSEVTAGVFGNTIYF.

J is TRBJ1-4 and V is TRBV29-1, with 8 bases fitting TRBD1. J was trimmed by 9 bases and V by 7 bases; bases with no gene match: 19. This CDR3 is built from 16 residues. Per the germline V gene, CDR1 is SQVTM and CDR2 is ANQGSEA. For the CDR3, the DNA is TGCAGCGCCCAGGTTCCGGACAGGGATCGGGGGAAAAAACTGTTTTTT. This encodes CSAQVPDRDRGKKLFF.

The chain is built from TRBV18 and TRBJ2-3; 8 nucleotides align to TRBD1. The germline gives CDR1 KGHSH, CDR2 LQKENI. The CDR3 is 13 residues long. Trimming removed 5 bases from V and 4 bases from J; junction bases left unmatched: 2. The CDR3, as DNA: TGTGCCAGCTCAGCGGACAGGGCAGATACGCAGTATTTT. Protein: CASSADRADTQYF.

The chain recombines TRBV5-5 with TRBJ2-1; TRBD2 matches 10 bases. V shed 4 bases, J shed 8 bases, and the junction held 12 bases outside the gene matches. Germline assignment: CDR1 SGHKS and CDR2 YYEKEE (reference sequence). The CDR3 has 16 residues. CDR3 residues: CASSRTEAGGWYEQFF. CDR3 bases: TGTGCCAGCAGCCGAACGGAAGCGGGAGGGTGGTATGAGCAGTTCTTC.

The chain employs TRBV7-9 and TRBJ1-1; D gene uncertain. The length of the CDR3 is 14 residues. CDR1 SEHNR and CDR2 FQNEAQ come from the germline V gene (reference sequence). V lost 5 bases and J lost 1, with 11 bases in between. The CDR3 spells CASSNIRPNTEAFF. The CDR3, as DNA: TGTGCCAGCAGCAACATTAGGCCGAACACTGAAGCTTTCTTT.

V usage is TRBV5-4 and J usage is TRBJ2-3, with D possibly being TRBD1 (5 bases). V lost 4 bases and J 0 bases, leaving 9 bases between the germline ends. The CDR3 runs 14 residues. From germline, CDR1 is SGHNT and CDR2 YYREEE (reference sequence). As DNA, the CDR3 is TGTGCCAGCAGCCGTAGGGGAAGCACAGATACGCAGTATTTT. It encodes CASSRRGSTDTQYF.

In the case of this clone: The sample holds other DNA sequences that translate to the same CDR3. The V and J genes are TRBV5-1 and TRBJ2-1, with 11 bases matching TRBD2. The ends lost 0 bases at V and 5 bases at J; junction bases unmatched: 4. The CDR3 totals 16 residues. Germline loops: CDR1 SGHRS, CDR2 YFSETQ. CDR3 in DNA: TGCGCCAGCAGCTTGGGCGGGACTAGCGGAAACAATGAGCAGTTCTTC. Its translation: CASSLGGTSGNNEQFF.

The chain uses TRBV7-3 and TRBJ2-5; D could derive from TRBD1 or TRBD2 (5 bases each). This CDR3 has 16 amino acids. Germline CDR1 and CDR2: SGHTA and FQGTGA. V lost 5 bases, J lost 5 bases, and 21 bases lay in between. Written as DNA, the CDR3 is TGTGCCAGCAGCGCCCGGGACGCCCGGCTCGGGGAGACCCAGTACTTC. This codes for CASSARDARLGETQYF.

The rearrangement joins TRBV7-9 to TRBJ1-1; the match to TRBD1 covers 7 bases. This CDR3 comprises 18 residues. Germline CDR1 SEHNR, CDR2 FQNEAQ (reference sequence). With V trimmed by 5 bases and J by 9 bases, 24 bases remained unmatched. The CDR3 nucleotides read TGTGCCAGCAGCCCAACCCCAAGGGTTAACAGACAGGGCGAAAAAGCTTTCTTT. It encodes CASSPTPRVNRQGEKAFF.

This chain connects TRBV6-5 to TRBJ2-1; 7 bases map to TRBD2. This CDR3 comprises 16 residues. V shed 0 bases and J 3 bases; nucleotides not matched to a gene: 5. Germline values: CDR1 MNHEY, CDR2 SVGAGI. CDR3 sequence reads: CASSYSSLAVYNEQFF. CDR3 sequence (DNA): TGTGCCAGCAGTTACTCGAGCCTAGCGGTCTACAATGAGCAGTTCTTC.

The CDR3 spells CASSPGRRETQYF. The CDR3 DNA reads as TGTGCCAGCAGTCCGGGGCGGCGGGAGACCCAGTACTTC. The chain employs TRBV28 and TRBJ2-5; D may correspond to TRBD1 or TRBD2 (5 bases each). Germline CDR1 is MDHEN and CDR2 is SYDVKM. Trimming stripped 5 bases from V and 5 bases from J, with 12 bases between. There are 13 residues in the CDR3. The full variable domain, in which reference TRBV28 and TRBJ2-5 provide the parts outside the CDR3, is DVKVTQSSRYLVKRTGEKVFLECVQDMDHENMFWYRQDPGLGLRLIYFSYDVKMKEKGDIPEGYSVSREKKERFSLILESASTNQTSMYLCASSPGRRETQYFGPGTRLLVL.

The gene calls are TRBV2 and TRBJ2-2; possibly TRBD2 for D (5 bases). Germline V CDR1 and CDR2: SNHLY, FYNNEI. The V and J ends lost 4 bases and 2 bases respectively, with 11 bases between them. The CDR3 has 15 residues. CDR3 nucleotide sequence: TGTGCCAGCAGTGTGGACGGGATAAACACCGGGGAGCTGTTTTTT. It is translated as CASSVDGINTGELFF.